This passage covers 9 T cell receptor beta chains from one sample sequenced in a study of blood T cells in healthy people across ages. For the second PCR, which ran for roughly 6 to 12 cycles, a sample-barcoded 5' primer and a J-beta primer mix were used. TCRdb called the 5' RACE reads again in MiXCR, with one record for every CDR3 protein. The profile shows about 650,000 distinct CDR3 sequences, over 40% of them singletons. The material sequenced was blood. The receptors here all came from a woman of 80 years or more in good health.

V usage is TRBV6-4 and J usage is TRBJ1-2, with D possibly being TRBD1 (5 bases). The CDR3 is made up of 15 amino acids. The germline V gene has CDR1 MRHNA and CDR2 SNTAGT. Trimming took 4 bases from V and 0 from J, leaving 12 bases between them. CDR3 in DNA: TGTGCCAGCAGTGGCTCAGACAGCGCTAACTATGGCTACACCTTC. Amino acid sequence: CASSGSDSANYGYTF.

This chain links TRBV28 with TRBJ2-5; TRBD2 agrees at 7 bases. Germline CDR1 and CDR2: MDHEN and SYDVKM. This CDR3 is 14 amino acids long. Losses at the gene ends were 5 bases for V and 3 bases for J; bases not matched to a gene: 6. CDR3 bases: TGTGCCAGCAGTCGGGGGGACCTCAAAGAGACCCAGTACTTC. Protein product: CASSRGDLKETQYF.

The CDR3 reads CASSQDRTGVEKLFF. The CDR3 DNA is TGTGCCAGCAGCCAAGATCGGACAGGGGTTGAAAAACTGTTTTTT. This rearrangement joins TRBV4-2 to TRBJ1-4, with TRBD1 identical over 9 bases. Per germline, CDR1 LGHNA and CDR2 YNFKEQ. J gave up 7 bases and V 0 bases, and 3 bases lay outside the gene matches. The CDR3 is 15 amino acids.

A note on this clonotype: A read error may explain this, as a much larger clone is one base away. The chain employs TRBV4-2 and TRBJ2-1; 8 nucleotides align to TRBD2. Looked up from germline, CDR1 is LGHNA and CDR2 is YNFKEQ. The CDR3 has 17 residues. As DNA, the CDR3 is TGTGTCAGCAGCCCCCGCTTACTAGCGGACAGCTACAATGAGCAGTTCTTC. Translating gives CVSSPRLLADSYNEQFF.

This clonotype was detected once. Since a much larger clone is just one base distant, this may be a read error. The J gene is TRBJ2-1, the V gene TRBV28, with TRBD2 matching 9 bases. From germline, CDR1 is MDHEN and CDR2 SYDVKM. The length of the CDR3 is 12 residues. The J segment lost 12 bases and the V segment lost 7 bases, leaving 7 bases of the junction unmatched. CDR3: CASIAGTSRQFF. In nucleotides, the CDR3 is TGTGCCAGCATCGCCGGGACTAGCAGGCAGTTCTTC.

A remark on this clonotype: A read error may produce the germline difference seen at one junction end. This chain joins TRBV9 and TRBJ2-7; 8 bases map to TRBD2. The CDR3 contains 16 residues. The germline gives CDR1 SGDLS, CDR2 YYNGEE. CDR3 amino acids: CASSVDWRGAVYEQYF. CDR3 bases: TGTGCTAGCAGCGTAGATTGGCGGGGGGCCGTTTACGAGCAGTACTTC. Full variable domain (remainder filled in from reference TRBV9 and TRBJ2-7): DSGVTQTPKHLITATGQRVTLRCSPRSGDLSVYWYQQSLDQGLQFLIQYYNGEERAKGNILERFSAQQFPDLHSELNLSSLELGDSALYFCASSVDWRGAVYEQYFGPGTRLTVT.

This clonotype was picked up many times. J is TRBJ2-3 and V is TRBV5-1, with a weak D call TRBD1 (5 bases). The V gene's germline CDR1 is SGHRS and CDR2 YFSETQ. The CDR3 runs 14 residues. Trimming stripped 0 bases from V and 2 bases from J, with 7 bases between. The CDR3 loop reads CASSLGGPTDTQYF. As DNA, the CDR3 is TGCGCCAGCAGCTTGGGGGGCCCCACAGATACGCAGTATTTT.

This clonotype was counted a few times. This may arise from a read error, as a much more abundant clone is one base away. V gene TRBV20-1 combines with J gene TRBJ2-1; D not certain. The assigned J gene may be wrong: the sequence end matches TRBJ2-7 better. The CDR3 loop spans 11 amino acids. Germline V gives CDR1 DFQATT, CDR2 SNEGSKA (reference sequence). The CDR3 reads CSASVYNEQYF. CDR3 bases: TGCAGTGCTAGTGTCTACAATGAGCAGTACTTC.

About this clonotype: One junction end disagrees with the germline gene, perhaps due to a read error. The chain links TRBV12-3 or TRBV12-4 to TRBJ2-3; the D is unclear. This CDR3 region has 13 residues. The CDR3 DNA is TGTGCCAGCAGTTTGATCACCACAGATACGCGGTATTTT. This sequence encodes CASSLITTDTRYF.